A selection of T cell receptor beta chains follows, all from one sample in a study of T-cell memory formation after mild COVID-19. TCRdb independently ran MiXCR on the 5' RACE reads; one entry per CDR3 protein. The data hold 410,000 or so distinct CDR3 sequences, with around 22% observed a single time. Sequenced material: PBMCs or a T cell subset sorted from them (not recorded which). Source of these receptors: an adult woman who had mild COVID-19 (a few samples of this study predate the infection). Cell type and time point are not known. Both conserved end residues are part of each CDR3. Fields, in order: J gene, D gene, V gene, clone size, CDR3 DNA, CDR3 protein. The D gene is left open where the match is weak. A row's size may be missing; if present it is once, few, many or a size class.

J: TRBJ1-5
D: .
V: TRBV6-6
size: .
DNA: TGTGCCAGCGCGGGGTTTAGCAATCAGCCCCAGCATTTT
CDR3: CASAGFSNQPQHF

J: TRBJ2-5
D: TRBD2
V: TRBV20-1
size: .
DNA: TGCAGTGCGGTGCGGGGGTCAGAGACCCAGTACTTC
CDR3: CSAVRGSETQYF

J: TRBJ2-1
D: TRBD2
V: TRBV7-3
size: .
DNA: TGTGCCAGCAGCCCCAGAGTGTTAGCGGGCCCCTACAATGAGCAGTTCTTC
CDR3: CASSPRVLAGPYNEQFF

J: TRBJ2-7
D: .
V: TRBV6-8
size: .
DNA: TGTGCCAGGGGTCAGCGACGAATCGACAGGTCATACTACGAGCAGTACTTC
CDR3: CARGQRRIDRSYYEQYF

J: TRBJ2-7
D: .
V: TRBV6-5
size: .
DNA: TGTGCCAGCAGTTACTCGATATTAACTGCCCCTACCTACGAGCAGTACTTC
CDR3: CASSYSILTAPTYEQYF

J: TRBJ1-1
D: .
V: TRBV5-1
size: .
DNA: TGCGCCAGCAGCGAGGGAGGCGGAGCTGAAGCTTTCTTT
CDR3: CASSEGGGAEAFF

J: TRBJ1-5
D: .
V: TRBV7-9
size: few
DNA: TGTGCCAGCAGCTTTTCAGGGGTTAATCAGCCCCAGCATTTT
CDR3: CASSFSGVNQPQHF

J: TRBJ2-5
D: TRBD2
V: TRBV29-1
size: few
DNA: TGCAGCGGTCGGGGGGAGGTCCCATCTAGGTGGACCCAGTACTTC
CDR3: CSGRGEVPSRWTQYF

J: TRBJ2-7
D: TRBD2
V: TRBV7-3
size: .
DNA: TGTGCCAGCAGCTTCGAGCTAGCGGGAGAGCAGTACTTC
CDR3: CASSFELAGEQYF

J: TRBJ2-7
D: .
V: TRBV12-3/TRBV12-4
size: .
DNA: TGTGCCAGCAGTTCCGGGACTCACGCAGAGCAGTACTTC
CDR3: CASSSGTHAEQYF

J: TRBJ2-5
D: .
V: TRBV29-1
size: many
DNA: TGCAGCGTTGCGAAGCCTCCCCGGGAGACCCAGTACTTC
CDR3: CSVAKPPRETQYF

J: TRBJ2-3
D: .
V: TRBV7-3
size: few
DNA: TGTGCCAGCAGCTACCGGTTGGGGAGCACAGATACGCAGTATTTT
CDR3: CASSYRLGSTDTQYF

J: TRBJ1-2
D: TRBD1
V: TRBV5-1
size: few
DNA: TGCGCCAGCAGCCCCGGGACAGGGGGAAGTCGAGATGGCTACACCTTC
CDR3: CASSPGTGGSRDGYTF

J: TRBJ1-5
D: .
V: TRBV27
size: .
DNA: TGTGCCAGCAGTTTAGTGGGTTATAGCAATCAGCCCCAGCATTTT
CDR3: CASSLVGYSNQPQHF

J: TRBJ1-6
D: .
V: TRBV7-9
size: many
DNA: TGTGCCAGCAGCTTACAAGGCCAGGGGAATTCACCCCTCCACTTT
CDR3: CASSLQGQGNSPLHF

J: TRBJ2-7
D: .
V: TRBV9
size: .
DNA: TGTGCCAGGGGCCCAGACAGGTCCTCCTACGAGCAGTACTTC
CDR3: CARGPDRSSYEQYF

J: TRBJ1-1
D: .
V: TRBV11-2
size: few
DNA: TGTGCCAGCAGCGCAACAGGGAGCACTGAAGCTTTCTTT
CDR3: CASSATGSTEAFF

J: TRBJ2-1
D: TRBD2
V: TRBV9
size: few
DNA: TGTGCCAGCAGCGTAGCGACTAGCGGGTATGCTGAGCAGTTCTTC
CDR3: CASSVATSGYAEQFF

J: TRBJ2-2
D: .
V: TRBV12-3/TRBV12-4
size: few
DNA: TGTGCCAGCCGCTATCTAGCGCGCTCGAACACCGGGGAGCTGTTTTTT
CDR3: CASRYLARSNTGELFF

J: TRBJ1-4
D: TRBD1
V: TRBV5-1
size: .
DNA: TGCGCCAGCAGCCCCGGGACAGGGGATGAAAAACTGTTTTTT
CDR3: CASSPGTGDEKLFF

J: TRBJ1-5
D: .
V: TRBV6-5
size: many
DNA: TGTGCCAGCAGTCCCCTAGGGAATCAGCCCCAGCATTTT
CDR3: CASSPLGNQPQHF

J: TRBJ2-5
D: TRBD2
V: TRBV5-1
size: .
DNA: TGCGCCAGCAGCCCGGGACTAGCGGGGGGGTACCAAGAGACCCAGTACTTC
CDR3: CASSPGLAGGYQETQYF

J: TRBJ2-7
D: .
V: TRBV7-9
size: .
DNA: TGTGCCAGCAGCTCCGCCGGGGTATCCGAGCAGTACTTC
CDR3: CASSSAGVSEQYF

J: TRBJ2-1
D: TRBD2
V: TRBV7-2
size: .
DNA: TGTGCCAGCAGCACGACTAGCGGGACCTACAATGAGCAGTTCTTC
CDR3: CASSTTSGTYNEQFF

J: TRBJ2-7
D: TRBD2
V: TRBV13
size: .
DNA: TGTGCCAGCAGCTCAGCCGGGACTAGCGGGAATCCCTACGAGCAGTACTTC
CDR3: CASSSAGTSGNPYEQYF

J: TRBJ2-3
D: .
V: TRBV5-1
size: few
DNA: TGCGCCAGCAGCATGGACAGACCCACAGATACGCAGTATTTT
CDR3: CASSMDRPTDTQYF

J: TRBJ2-3
D: .
V: TRBV6-2/TRBV6-3
size: .
DNA: TGTGCCAGCAGCGGAACCCTAGGGGCCACAGATACGCAGTATTTT
CDR3: CASSGTLGATDTQYF

J: TRBJ1-1
D: .
V: TRBV6-6
size: few
DNA: TGTGCCAGCAGTTACTCGGAAGGGAGGAACACTGAAGCTTTCTTT
CDR3: CASSYSEGRNTEAFF

J: TRBJ2-1
D: .
V: TRBV2
size: .
DNA: TGTGCCAGCAGTGAAGGGGGACTCTCCTACAATGAGCAGTTCTTC
CDR3: CASSEGGLSYNEQFF

J: TRBJ2-7
D: .
V: TRBV4-2
size: few
DNA: TGTGCCAGCAGCCAAGAGGTGTGGGAGAGGATCGAGCAGTACTTC
CDR3: CASSQEVWERIEQYF

J: TRBJ2-1
D: TRBD2
V: TRBV29-1
size: .
DNA: TGCAGCACCCCCCCGACAGCGGGAAACGCGAGATCCTACAATGAGCAGTTCTTC
CDR3: CSTPPTAGNARSYNEQFF

J: TRBJ2-7
D: .
V: TRBV19
size: once
DNA: TGTGCCAGTAGTATAGGGGGGGCCTCTGACTACGAGCAGTACTTC
CDR3: CASSIGGASDYEQYF

J: TRBJ2-4
D: .
V: TRBV7-9
size: few
DNA: TGTGCCAGCAGCTTCCAGGGAGACATTCAGTACTTC
CDR3: CASSFQGDIQYF

J: TRBJ2-3
D: .
V: TRBV29-1
size: many
DNA: TGCAGCGTTGAAGGGCAGTCTGCAGATACGCAGTATTTT
CDR3: CSVEGQSADTQYF

J: TRBJ2-2
D: .
V: TRBV24-1
size: .
DNA: TGTGCCACCAGTGCCAACACGGACGGGGAGCTGTTTTTT
CDR3: CATSANTDGELFF

J: TRBJ2-5
D: .
V: TRBV20-1
size: .
DNA: TGCAGTGCTAGAGCGGGACTCTTAAAAGAGACCCAGTACTTC
CDR3: CSARAGLLKETQYF

J: TRBJ2-1
D: .
V: TRBV21-1
size: many
DNA: TGTGCCAGCACCCCCGGGGGGTACAACAATGAGCAGTTCTTC
CDR3: CASTPGGYNNEQFF

J: TRBJ2-1
D: TRBD2
V: TRBV6-5
size: few
DNA: TGTGCCAGCAGTTTGAGACTAGCGGGGGCTAGCTCCTACAATGAGCAGTTCTTC
CDR3: CASSLRLAGASSYNEQFF

J: TRBJ1-5
D: .
V: TRBV6-1
size: few
DNA: TGTGCCAGCAACCGAGGCGGCAGCAATCAGCCCCAGCATTTT
CDR3: CASNRGGSNQPQHF

J: TRBJ2-6
D: .
V: TRBV20-1
size: .
DNA: TGCAGTGCTAGGCTACTCTCTGGGGCCAACGTCCTGACTTTC
CDR3: CSARLLSGANVLTF

J: TRBJ2-1
D: TRBD1
V: TRBV20-1
size: few
DNA: TGCAGTGCAGGGGGCGAGAGCTCCTACAATGAGCAGTTCTTC
CDR3: CSAGGESSYNEQFF

J: TRBJ2-1
D: TRBD2
V: TRBV27
size: few
DNA: TGTGCCAGCAGCCCTACTAGCCCCCTAGCGGGTATCTACAATGAGCAGTTCTTC
CDR3: CASSPTSPLAGIYNEQFF

J: TRBJ2-7
D: TRBD1
V: TRBV28
size: .
DNA: TGTGCCAGCAGTTTGTCAACAGGGGCTGAGCAGTACTTC
CDR3: CASSLSTGAEQYF

J: TRBJ2-7
D: .
V: TRBV14
size: .
DNA: TGTGCCAGCAGCCAAGTAGTCGGTGTCCACGAGCAGTACTTC
CDR3: CASSQVVGVHEQYF

J: TRBJ2-7
D: .
V: TRBV29-1
size: .
DNA: TGCAGCTTTCGGCCCAACTACTACGAGCAGTACTTC
CDR3: CSFRPNYYEQYF

J: TRBJ2-3
D: TRBD1
V: TRBV7-8
size: .
DNA: TGTGCCAGCAGCTTCCGACAGGGGCTCCCCACAGATACGCAGTATTTT
CDR3: CASSFRQGLPTDTQYF

J: TRBJ2-5
D: .
V: TRBV7-2
size: few
DNA: TGTGCCAGCAGCGGCCCCCCGGTAGGAGAGACCCAGTACTTC
CDR3: CASSGPPVGETQYF

J: TRBJ2-7
D: .
V: TRBV4-3
size: many
DNA: TGCGCCAGCAGCCAAGATCGGGGGCCCCGCACCGACGAGCAGTACTTC
CDR3: CASSQDRGPRTDEQYF

J: TRBJ1-4
D: .
V: TRBV15
size: .
DNA: TGTGCCACCAGCAGGACGGGGGGAGTCGGAGAAAAACTGTTTTTT
CDR3: CATSRTGGVGEKLFF